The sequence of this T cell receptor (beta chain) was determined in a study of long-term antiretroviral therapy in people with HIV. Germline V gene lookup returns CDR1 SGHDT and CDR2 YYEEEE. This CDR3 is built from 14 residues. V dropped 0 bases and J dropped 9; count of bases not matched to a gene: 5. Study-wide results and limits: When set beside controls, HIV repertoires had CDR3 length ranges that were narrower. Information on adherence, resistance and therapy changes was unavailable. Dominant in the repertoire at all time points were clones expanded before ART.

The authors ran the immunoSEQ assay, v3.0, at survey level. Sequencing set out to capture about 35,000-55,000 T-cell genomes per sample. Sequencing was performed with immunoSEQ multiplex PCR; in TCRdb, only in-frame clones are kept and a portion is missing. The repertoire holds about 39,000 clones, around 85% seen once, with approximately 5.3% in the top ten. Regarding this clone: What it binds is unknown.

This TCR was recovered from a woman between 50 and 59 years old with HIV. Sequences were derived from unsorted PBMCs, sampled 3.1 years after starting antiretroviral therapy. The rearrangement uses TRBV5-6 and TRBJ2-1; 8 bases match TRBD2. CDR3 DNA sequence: TGTGCCAGCAGCTTGGGGGGACTAGTTTCTGAGCAGTTCTTC. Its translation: CASSLGGLVSEQFF.